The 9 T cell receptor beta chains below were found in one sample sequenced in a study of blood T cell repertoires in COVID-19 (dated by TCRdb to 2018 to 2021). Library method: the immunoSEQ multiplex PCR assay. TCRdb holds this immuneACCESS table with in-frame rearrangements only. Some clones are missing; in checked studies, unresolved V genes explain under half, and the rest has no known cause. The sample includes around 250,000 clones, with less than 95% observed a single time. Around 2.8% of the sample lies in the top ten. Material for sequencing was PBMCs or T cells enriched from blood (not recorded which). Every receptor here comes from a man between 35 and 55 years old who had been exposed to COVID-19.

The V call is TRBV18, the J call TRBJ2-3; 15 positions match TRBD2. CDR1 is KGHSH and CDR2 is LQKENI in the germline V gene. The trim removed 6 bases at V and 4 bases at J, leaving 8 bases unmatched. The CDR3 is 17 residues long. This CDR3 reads CASSEGLAGGGADTQYF. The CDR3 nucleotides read TGTGCCAGCTCCGAGGGACTAGCGGGAGGTGGCGCAGATACGCAGTATTTT.

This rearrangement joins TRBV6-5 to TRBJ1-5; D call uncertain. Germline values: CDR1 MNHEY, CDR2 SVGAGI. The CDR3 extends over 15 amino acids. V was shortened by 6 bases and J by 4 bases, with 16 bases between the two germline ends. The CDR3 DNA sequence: TGTGCCAGCAGGATGGCGGGATATGGAAATCAGCCCCAGCATTTT. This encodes CASRMAGYGNQPQHF.

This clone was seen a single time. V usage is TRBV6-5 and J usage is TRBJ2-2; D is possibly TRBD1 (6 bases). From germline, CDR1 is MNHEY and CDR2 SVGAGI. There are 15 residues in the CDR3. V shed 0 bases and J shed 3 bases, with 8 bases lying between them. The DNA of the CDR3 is TGTGCCAGCAGTTACTCACAGGGAGACACCGGGGAGCTGTTTTTT. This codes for CASSYSQGDTGELFF.

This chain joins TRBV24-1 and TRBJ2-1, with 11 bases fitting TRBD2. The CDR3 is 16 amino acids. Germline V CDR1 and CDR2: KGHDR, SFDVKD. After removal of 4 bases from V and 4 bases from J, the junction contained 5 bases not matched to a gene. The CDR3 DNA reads TGTGCCACCAGTGAGGTGGGGACTAGCGGTTACAATGAGCAGTTCTTC. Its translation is CATSEVGTSGYNEQFF.

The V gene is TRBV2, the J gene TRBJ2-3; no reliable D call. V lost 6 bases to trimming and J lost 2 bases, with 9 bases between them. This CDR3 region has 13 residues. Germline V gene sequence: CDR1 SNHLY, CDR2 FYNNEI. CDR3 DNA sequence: TGTGCCAGCAGATACACCAACACAGATACGCAGTATTTT. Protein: CASRYTNTDTQYF.

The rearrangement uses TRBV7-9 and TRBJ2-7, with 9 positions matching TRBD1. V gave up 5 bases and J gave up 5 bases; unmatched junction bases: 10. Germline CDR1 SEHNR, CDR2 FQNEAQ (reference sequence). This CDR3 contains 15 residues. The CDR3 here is CASSTYRGQSDEQYF. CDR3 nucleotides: TGTGCCAGCAGCACGTACAGGGGGCAAAGTGACGAGCAGTACTTC.

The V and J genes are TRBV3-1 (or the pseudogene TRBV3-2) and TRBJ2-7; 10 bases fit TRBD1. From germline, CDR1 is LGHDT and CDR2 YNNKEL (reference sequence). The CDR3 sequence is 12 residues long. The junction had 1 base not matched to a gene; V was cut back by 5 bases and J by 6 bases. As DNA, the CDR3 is TGTGCCAGCAGCGGGACAGGGGCCGAGCAGTACTTC. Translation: CASSGTGAEQYF.

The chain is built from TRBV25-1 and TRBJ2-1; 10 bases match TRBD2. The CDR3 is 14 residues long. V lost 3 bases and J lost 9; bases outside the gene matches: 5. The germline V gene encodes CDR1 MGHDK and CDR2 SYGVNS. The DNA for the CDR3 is TGTGCCAGCAGTGAGGGACTAGCGAAGGCTGAGCAGTTCTTC. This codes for CASSEGLAKAEQFF.

The CDR3: CASSDPSGGGELFF. In nucleotides, the CDR3 is TGTGCCAGCAGTGACCCTAGCGGAGGCGGGGAGCTGTTTTTT. The V and J genes are TRBV25-1 and TRBJ2-2, with 7 nucleotides matching TRBD2. Germline assignment: CDR1 MGHDK and CDR2 SYGVNS. The CDR3 consists of 14 residues. V lost 3 bases and J lost 7; bases outside the gene matches: 5.